The 14 T cell receptor beta chains below all came from one sample that was sequenced in a study of T cell responses to AZD1222 COVID-19 vaccine. Libraries were prepared by immunoSEQ multiplex PCR; TCRdb keeps only in-frame clonotypes and omits some of them. Counted here are about 150,000 clones, approximately 85% occurring once; the ten biggest clones make up roughly 7.3%. The material sequenced was peripheral blood, taken on day 0 of AZD1222 vaccination. These receptors all come from an adult in good health.

The genes are TRBV10-1 and TRBJ2-1; TRBD1 or TRBD2 may be the D gene (6 bases each). This CDR3 has 15 amino acids. With 3 bases removed from V and 5 bases from J, the gap between germline ends came to 14 bases. Per germline, CDR1 WNHNN and CDR2 SYGVQD (reference sequence). This CDR3 is CASSEVGGLHNEQFF. The CDR3 nucleotides are TGCGCCAGCAGTGAAGTAGGGGGGTTGCACAATGAGCAGTTCTTC.

The chain employs TRBV6-6 and TRBJ2-7, with a tentative D call TRBD1 (6 bases). This CDR3 has 12 residues. Germline CDR1 MNHNY, CDR2 SVGAGI (reference sequence). V shed 6 bases and J shed 7 bases, with 13 bases lying between them. The CDR3 sequence is CASSPDRWEQYF. CDR3 nucleotides: TGTGCCAGCAGCCCCGACAGGTGGGAGCAGTACTTC.

CDR3 region: CATSDWTTDTQYF. The CDR3 DNA reads TGTGCCACCAGTGATTGGACCACAGATACGCAGTATTTT. This chain joins TRBV24-1 and TRBJ2-3; no definite D call. CDR3 length: 13 amino acids. V was cut by 2 bases and J by 2 bases, with 4 bases left in between. Germline values: CDR1 KGHDR, CDR2 SFDVKD.

The rearrangement uses TRBV3-1 (or the pseudogene TRBV3-2) and TRBJ2-1; D is unresolved. This CDR3 region has 11 residues. V lost 5 bases and J lost 8, with 7 bases in between. In germline, CDR1 is LGHDT, CDR2 YNNKEL (reference sequence). Here the CDR3 reads CASSLSHEQFF. As DNA, the CDR3 is TGTGCCAGCAGCTTGTCCCATGAGCAGTTCTTC.

The chain links TRBV3-1 (or the pseudogene TRBV3-2) to TRBJ1-4; 8 nucleotides agree with TRBD1. The CDR3 runs to 15 residues. Germline V gene data show CDR1 as LGHDT and CDR2 as YNNKEL (reference sequence). Trimming cost V 5 bases and J 11 bases; bases outside gene matches: 13. The CDR3, as DNA: TGTGCCAGCAGCGCCCTTGCAGGGGGCGTGATGAAACTGTTTTTT. It is translated as CASSALAGGVMKLFF.

The CDR3 DNA is TGTGCCAGCAGTAAAATCCAGGAGGGGGGGACCCAGTACTTC. Its translation: CASSKIQEGGTQYF. The V call is TRBV27, the J call TRBJ2-5; D possibly matches TRBD1 or TRBD2 (6 bases each). Germline V gene data show CDR1 as MNHEY and CDR2 as SMNVEV (reference sequence). This CDR3 has 14 residues. Trimming stripped 5 bases from V and 7 bases from J, with 17 bases between.

In this sample, this clone turned up once. This chain links TRBV5-4 with TRBJ1-1, with TRBD1 matching over 7 bases. The CDR3 covers 17 residues. V lost 4 bases and J lost 1; bases outside the gene matches: 13. The germline CDR1 and CDR2 sequences are SGHNT and YYREEE (reference sequence). The CDR3 nucleotides read TGTGCCAGCAGCGTCATGAGACCGGGACAGAGGAACACTGAAGCTTTCTTT. Amino acid sequence: CASSVMRPGQRNTEAFF.

This sequence joins TRBV30 and TRBJ1-5; D unclear. V lost 0 bases and J lost 2, with 5 bases in between. Germline lookup yields CDR1 GTSNPN and CDR2 SVGIG (reference sequence). This CDR3 is built from 13 residues. CDR3 amino acids: CAWSVKGNQPQHF. DNA for the CDR3: TGTGCCTGGAGTGTAAAGGGCAATCAGCCCCAGCATTTT.

The chain is built from TRBV5-1 and TRBJ2-3; D unresolved. Germline CDR1 and CDR2: SGHRS and YFSETQ. This CDR3 is built from 13 residues. With 4 bases removed from V and 0 bases from J, the gap between germline ends came to 6 bases. The CDR3: CASSLTSTDTQYF. The CDR3 DNA reads as TGCGCCAGCAGCCTAACAAGCACAGATACGCAGTATTTT.

The chain has TRBV12-3 or TRBV12-4 and TRBJ1-2; TRBD1 is a possible D gene (5 bases). The CDR3 totals 13 residues. V gave up 2 bases and J gave up 8 bases, with 12 bases separating them. The CDR3 is CASSLFRGQGYTF. In nucleotides, the CDR3 is TGTGCCAGCAGTTTATTTAGGGGCCAGGGCTACACCTTC.

The chain is built from TRBV30 and TRBJ1-6, with no clear D. Germline CDR1 reads GTSNPN; CDR2 reads SVGIG (reference sequence). CDR3 length: 13 residues. Trimming cost V 4 bases and J 5 bases, with 9 bases left between them. The CDR3, as DNA: TGTGCCTGGAAGACAATCAATAATTCACCCCTCCACTTT. Amino acids: CAWKTINNSPLHF.

V usage is TRBV6-5 and J usage is TRBJ1-1, with D possibly being TRBD1 (5 bases). Trimming cost V 5 bases and J 4 bases, with 14 bases left between them. The CDR3 is 14 amino acids. The germline V gene has CDR1 MNHEY and CDR2 SVGAGI. DNA of the CDR3: TGTGCCAGCAGTACCGGGGCGGGCGCCACTGAAGCTTTCTTT. Its protein is CASSTGAGATEAFF.

The rearrangement joins TRBV7-9 to TRBJ1-1; 7 bases line up with TRBD1. J lost 7 bases, V lost 5 bases, and 4 bases had no gene match. Germline lookup yields CDR1 SEHNR and CDR2 FQNEAQ (reference sequence). This CDR3 has 12 residues. CDR3 bases: TGTGCCAGCAGCGTACAGGGGATTGAAGCTTTCTTT. Encoded protein: CASSVQGIEAFF.

The chain carries TRBV6-5 and TRBJ2-7, with 10 bases lining up with TRBD1. Looked up from germline, CDR1 is MNHEY and CDR2 is SVGAGI. Trimming at V came to 6 bases and at J to 3 bases, leaving 8 bases not matched to a gene. The CDR3 totals 15 residues. The CDR3 region has the DNA TGTGCCAGCAGGGATCCGGGACAGGGGATCTACGAGCAGTACTTC. Protein: CASRDPGQGIYEQYF.